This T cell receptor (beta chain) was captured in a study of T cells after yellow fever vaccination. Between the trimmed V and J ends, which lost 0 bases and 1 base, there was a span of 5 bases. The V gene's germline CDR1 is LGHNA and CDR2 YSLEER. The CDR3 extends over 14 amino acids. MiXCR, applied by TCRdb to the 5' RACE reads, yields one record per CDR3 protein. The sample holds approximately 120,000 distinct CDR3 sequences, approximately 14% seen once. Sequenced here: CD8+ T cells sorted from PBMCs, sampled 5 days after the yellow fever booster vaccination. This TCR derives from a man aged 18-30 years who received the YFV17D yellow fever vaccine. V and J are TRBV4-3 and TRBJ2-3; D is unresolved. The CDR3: CASSQDVGTDTQYF. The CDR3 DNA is TGCGCCAGCAGCCAAGATGTGGGCACAGATACGCAGTATTTT.